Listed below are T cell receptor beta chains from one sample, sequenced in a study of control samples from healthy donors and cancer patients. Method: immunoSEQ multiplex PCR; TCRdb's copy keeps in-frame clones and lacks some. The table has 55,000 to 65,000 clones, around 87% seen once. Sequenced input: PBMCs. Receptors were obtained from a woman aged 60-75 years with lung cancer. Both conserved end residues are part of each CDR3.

cdr3_aa: CAIQGASGAYNEQFF; v_call: TRBV24-1; j_call: TRBJ2-1
cdr3_aa: CASSLVTGTSGSRSYNEQFF; v_call: TRBV4-1; j_call: TRBJ2-1
cdr3_aa: CASSPGNEQYF; v_call: TRBV28; j_call: TRBJ2-7
cdr3_aa: CASRSRTGVGIQYF; v_call: TRBV7-9; j_call: TRBJ2-4
cdr3_aa: CAISTTPPGNQPQHF; v_call: TRBV10-3; j_call: TRBJ1-5
cdr3_aa: CASSLTGGNEKLFF; v_call: TRBV5-1; j_call: TRBJ1-4
cdr3_aa: CASSSAGVGQPQHF; v_call: TRBV7-6; j_call: TRBJ1-5
cdr3_aa: CASSESGVRVGELFF; v_call: TRBV2; j_call: TRBJ2-2
cdr3_aa: CASSFYGGEEDTQYF; v_call: TRBV5-1; j_call: TRBJ2-3
cdr3_aa: CASSGPLKEDTQYF; v_call: TRBV2; j_call: TRBJ2-3
cdr3_aa: CASRLGQGNTIYF; v_call: TRBV28; j_call: TRBJ1-3
cdr3_aa: CASSPDRGRGYTF; v_call: TRBV12-3/TRBV12-4; j_call: TRBJ1-2
cdr3_aa: CASSLERGREAFF; v_call: TRBV5-1; j_call: TRBJ1-1
cdr3_aa: CASSLNGIPNEKLFF; v_call: TRBV5-1; j_call: TRBJ1-4
cdr3_aa: CASSLTDRGSDAFF; v_call: TRBV3-1/TRBV3-2; j_call: TRBJ1-1
cdr3_aa: CASSGPQSHSEAFF; v_call: TRBV5-1; j_call: TRBJ1-1
cdr3_aa: CASRSDGYSYEQYF; v_call: TRBV19; j_call: TRBJ2-7
cdr3_aa: CASSLTGGEKLFF; v_call: TRBV5-4; j_call: TRBJ1-4
cdr3_aa: CASSLTGDGYTF; v_call: TRBV7-9; j_call: TRBJ1-2
cdr3_aa: CASSSDPNTGELFF; v_call: TRBV4-1; j_call: TRBJ2-2
cdr3_aa: CASRPTWDSSSYNSPLHF; v_call: TRBV7-2; j_call: TRBJ1-6
cdr3_aa: CASSLFRVAFGYTF; v_call: TRBV5-6; j_call: TRBJ1-2
cdr3_aa: CASSYSSSTSYNEQFF; v_call: TRBV6-5; j_call: TRBJ2-1
cdr3_aa: CASSLGLFMMGRDYGYTF; v_call: TRBV5-5; j_call: TRBJ1-2
cdr3_aa: CASSERTGSNTGELFF; v_call: TRBV2; j_call: TRBJ2-2
cdr3_aa: CASSLSYRSSYNEQFF; v_call: TRBV27; j_call: TRBJ2-1
cdr3_aa: CAWSVSSGWGYGYTF; v_call: TRBV30; j_call: TRBJ1-2
cdr3_aa: CASSLYLASETQYF; v_call: TRBV27; j_call: TRBJ2-5
cdr3_aa: CASSPGRGNTEAFF; v_call: TRBV18; j_call: TRBJ1-1
cdr3_aa: CATSDPKRDSTDTQYF; v_call: TRBV24-1; j_call: TRBJ2-3
cdr3_aa: CASSVDADPSYEQYF; v_call: TRBV9; j_call: TRBJ2-7
cdr3_aa: CASTSIPSSGYTF; v_call: TRBV12-3/TRBV12-4; j_call: TRBJ1-2
cdr3_aa: CASSLPGGQGGNQPQHF; v_call: TRBV18; j_call: TRBJ1-5
cdr3_aa: CASMGGKLGNSPLHF; v_call: TRBV6-6; j_call: TRBJ1-6
cdr3_aa: CASTNQRTQYF; v_call: TRBV12-3/TRBV12-4; j_call: TRBJ2-5
cdr3_aa: CASRLPGQNYGYTF; v_call: TRBV6-5; j_call: TRBJ1-2
cdr3_aa: CASSEFNRPRGDQYF; v_call: TRBV25-1; j_call: TRBJ2-5